This TCR beta chain was sequenced in a study of beta chain features in type 1 diabetes. CDR3 length: 15 residues. V was cut by 6 bases and J by 0 bases, with 15 bases left in between. Germline V gene lookup returns CDR1 MDHEN and CDR2 SYDVKM. In regard to this clone: Its antigen remains unidentified. The sample has other DNA sequences that encode this CDR3 too.

Sequencing targeted expressed TCRB transcripts, as all isolated RNA had been reverse transcribed. Method: immunoSEQ multiplex PCR; TCRdb's copy keeps in-frame clones and lacks some. The top ten hold approximately 0.019% of the sample, which has more than 300,000 clones, around 16% seen once. General study points: A PCR bias possibly favoring shorter templates would apply equally to patients and controls. More deletions and fewer insertions at VDJ junctions were found in patients with type 1 diabetes.

There was one heparinised blood draw per donor, averaging about 110 mL. Staining for CD45RO/CCR7/CD25/CD127/CD95/CD27 allowed sorting of CD4+ naive, central memory, regulatory and stem cell-like memory cells. The receptor was isolated from a woman aged 18-29 years in good health. This sequence joins TRBV28 and TRBJ2-7; perhaps TRBD2 as D (6 bases). Source material: naive CD4+ T cells from blood. As DNA, the CDR3 is TGTGCCAGCAGGCTGGCGGGGACGGGCTCCTACGAGCAGTACTTC. Translated: CASRLAGTGSYEQYF.